These 21 T cell receptor beta chains came from one sample sequenced in a study of T-cell reconstitution after alpha-beta-depleted transplantation in children. The library targeted TCRbeta and was prepared with unique molecular identifiers. TCRdb used MiXCR to reprocess the PCR reads, holding one entry per CDR3 protein. The table records about 500,000 distinct CDR3 sequences, approximately 32% of them present only once. The sample consisted of PBMCs from the stem cell graft donor, taken from the stem cell graft. These receptors were collected from a human donor who donated a stem cell graft to a child with aplastic anemia.

In this sample, this clonotype turned up a few times. The J gene is TRBJ1-4, the V gene TRBV9, with a weak D call TRBD1 (5 bases). The CDR3 runs to 15 residues. Trimming took 3 bases from V and 0 from J, leaving 9 bases between them. The germline V gene has CDR1 SGDLS and CDR2 YYNGEE. The CDR3 sequence is CASSATVSTNEKLFF. Written as DNA, the CDR3 is TGTGCCAGCAGCGCGACAGTTTCAACTAATGAAAAACTGTTTTTT.

The V and J genes are TRBV18 and TRBJ1-6, with 9 bases lining up with TRBD1. The CDR3 consists of 17 residues. V lost 0 bases, J lost 9 bases, and 9 bases stayed unmatched. CDR1 and CDR2 (germline): KGHSH, LQKENI. The CDR3 is CASSPPGQGFVGSPLHF. As DNA, the CDR3 is TGTGCCAGCTCACCACCCGGACAGGGGTTTGTTGGTTCACCCCTCCACTTT. Looking up the rest from reference TRBV18 and TRBJ1-6 gives the full variable domain: NAGVMQNPRHLVRRRGQEARLRCSPMKGHSHVYWYRQLPEEGLKFMVYLQKENIIDESGMPKERFSAEFPKEGPSILRIQQVVRGDSAAYFCASSPPGQGFVGSPLHFGNGTRLTVT.

This clonotype was observed a handful of times. The gene calls are TRBV5-3 and TRBJ2-3; 9 bases fit TRBD1. TRBV5-3 is given ORF status, its function remaining uncertain. J lost 6 bases, V lost 5 bases, and 7 bases had no gene match. The CDR3 is 14 residues long. CDR3 region: CARSPRDRADTQYF. The CDR3 coding sequence is TGTGCCAGAAGTCCCCGGGACAGGGCCGATACGCAGTATTTT.

This clonotype was counted between two and nine times. The chain employs TRBV25-1 and TRBJ1-1, with TRBD1 as a possible D gene (6 bases). Germline CDR1 MGHDK, CDR2 SYGVNS. The CDR3 sequence is 15 residues long. The germline V and J ends were trimmed by 4 bases and 7 bases, with 19 bases remaining between them. The CDR3 nucleotides are TGTGCCAGCAGTGTCCCCGGGACAACGTCACATGAAGCTTTCTTT. This sequence encodes CASSVPGTTSHEAFF.

The chain recombines TRBV14 with TRBJ2-1, with 8 bases fitting TRBD2. This CDR3 contains 19 residues. V trimming: 1 base; J trimming: 0 bases; junction bases outside the gene matches: 11. The germline V gene has CDR1 SGHDN and CDR2 FVKESK. The DNA for the CDR3 is TGTGCCAGCAGCCAAGGGGAGCGGGAGAAACTAATCTCCTACAATGAGCAGTTCTTC. Translating it yields CASSQGEREKLISYNEQFF.

This clonotype has only a few counts. The chain has TRBV6-2 or TRBV6-3 and TRBJ2-7; a possible D gene is TRBD1 (6 bases). V lost 6 bases to trimming and J lost 0 bases, with 12 bases between them. This CDR3 region has 14 residues. Germline CDR1 MNHEY, CDR2 SVGEGT. CDR3 protein: CASSWTAPSYEQYF. The CDR3 nucleotides read TGTGCCAGCAGCTGGACAGCTCCCTCCTACGAGCAGTACTTC.

The chain carries TRBV5-1 and TRBJ1-1; TRBD1 is a possible D gene (5 bases). V was cut by 1 base and J by 5 bases, with 15 bases left in between. The CDR3 has 15 residues. Germline CDR1 is SGHRS and CDR2 is YFSETQ. The DNA for the CDR3 is TGCGCCAGCAGCTTGTGGTCTCGGGAGGGGACTGAAGCTTTCTTT. Protein sequence: CASSLWSREGTEAFF.

J is TRBJ1-1 and V is TRBV7-2, with unresolved D. Trimming left V 1 base short and J 1 base short, with 10 bases between. From germline, CDR1 is SGHTA and CDR2 FQGNSA. This CDR3 has 15 amino acids. The chain's CDR3 is CASSLEISSNTEAFF. For the CDR3, the DNA is TGTGCCAGCAGCTTAGAGATTTCCTCGAACACTGAAGCTTTCTTT.

Regarding this clonotype: A much larger clone is a single base away; this may be a read error. The CDR3 DNA reads as TGTGCCAGCAGCTTGACAGGGAAGGCAGATACGCAGTATTTT. Translation: CASSLTGKADTQYF. The gene calls are TRBV5-6 and TRBJ2-3, with TRBD1 as a possible D gene (6 bases). Germline CDR1 is SGHDT and CDR2 is YYEEEE. There are 14 residues in the CDR3. The V and J ends lost 1 base and 4 bases respectively, with 10 bases between them.

This chain uses TRBV29-1 with TRBJ2-1, with a weak D call TRBD1 (5 bases). Germline CDR1 is SQVTM and CDR2 is ANQGSEA. V lost 6 bases and J lost 7, with 19 bases in between. The CDR3 consists of 14 residues. The CDR3, as DNA: TGCAGCGTGCCCAGGGATTACGCTTGGAATGAGCAGTTCTTC. It encodes CSVPRDYAWNEQFF.

This chain links TRBV19 with TRBJ1-2, with D uncertain. CDR3 length: 14 residues. Per the germline V gene, CDR1 is LNHDA and CDR2 is SQIVND (reference sequence). V lost 3 bases to trimming and J lost 6 bases, with 14 bases between them. The CDR3 DNA is TGTGCCAGTAGTATCCTCTCGGGATCCAATGGCTACACCTTC. Translated, it gives CASSILSGSNGYTF. The full variable domain, its missing parts supplied by reference TRBV19 and TRBJ1-2, is DGGITQSPKYLFRKEGQNVTLSCEQNLNHDAMYWYRQDPGQGLRLIYYSQIVNDFQKGDIAEGYSVSREKKESFPLTVTSAQKNPTAFYLCASSILSGSNGYTFGSGTRLTVV.

The V and J genes are TRBV11-2 and TRBJ2-7; TRBD2 aligns across 11 bases. V gave up 3 bases and J gave up 2 bases; unmatched junction bases: 15. The CDR3 spans 19 residues. Germline CDR1 and CDR2: SGHAT and FQNNGV. This chain's CDR3 is CASSFTTPGLAVHTYEQYF. CDR3 bases: TGTGCCAGCAGCTTCACCACTCCGGGACTAGCGGTGCACACCTACGAGCAGTACTTC. Full variable domain (missing parts from reference TRBV11-2 and TRBJ2-7): EAGVAQSPRYKIIEKRQSVAFWCNPISGHATLYWYQQILGQGPKLLIQFQNNGVVDDSQLPKDRFSAERLKGVDSTLKIQPAKLEDSAVYLCASSFTTPGLAVHTYEQYFGPGTRLTVT.

There are a few counts of this clonotype. This chain connects TRBV7-2 to TRBJ2-4, with 8 bases fitting TRBD1. Trimming cost V 5 bases and J 8 bases; bases outside gene matches: 8. Looked up from germline, CDR1 is SGHTA and CDR2 is FQGNSA. The CDR3 extends over 14 amino acids. CDR3 sequence reads: CASSTAGGDDIQYF. The CDR3 DNA reads TGTGCCAGCAGCACCGCAGGGGGCGATGACATTCAGTACTTC.

The V gene is TRBV4-3, the J gene TRBJ2-1, with unresolved D. Germline V gene lookup returns CDR1 LGHNA and CDR2 YSLEER. V gave up 4 bases and J gave up 2 bases, with 9 bases separating them. CDR3 length equals 14 residues. CDR3 region: CASSPTKAYNEQFF. CDR3 in DNA: TGCGCCAGCAGCCCTACTAAAGCCTACAATGAGCAGTTCTTC.

This clonotype was counted between two and nine times. This chain connects TRBV7-8 to TRBJ2-3, with D perhaps matching TRBD2 (5 bases). The CDR3 length is 15 residues. The V end lost 2 bases, the J end lost 0 bases, and 9 bases lay between the germline ends. The germline CDR1 and CDR2 sequences are SGHVS and FQNEAQ. CDR3 residues: CASSLYGGSTDTQYF. CDR3 in DNA: TGTGCCAGCAGCTTATATGGCGGGAGCACAGATACGCAGTATTTT. The full variable domain, in which reference TRBV7-8 and TRBJ2-3 provide the parts outside the CDR3, is GAGVSQSPRYKVAKRGQDVALRCDPISGHVSLFWYQQALGQGPEFLTYFQNEAQLDKSGLPSDRFFAERPEGSVSTLKIQRTQQEDSAVYLCASSLYGGSTDTQYFGPGTRLTVL.

This chain links TRBV5-6 with TRBJ2-7, with TRBD2 as a possible D gene (5 bases). Germline V gene lookup returns CDR1 SGHDT and CDR2 YYEEEE. Trimming cost V 2 bases and J 10 bases, with 10 bases left between them. The CDR3 loop spans 11 amino acids. Written as DNA, the CDR3 is TGTGCCAGCAGCTTCCTGAGGGAACAGTACTTC. Its translation is CASSFLREQYF.

This sequence joins TRBV28 and TRBJ2-7; D gene ambiguous. The V gene lost 3 bases and the J gene lost 1 base, with 13 bases spanning the gap. Per germline, CDR1 MDHEN and CDR2 SYDVKM. This CDR3 is 15 amino acids long. Here the CDR3 reads CASSFRQRVSYEQYF. The DNA of the CDR3 is TGTGCCAGCAGTTTTCGGCAGAGAGTTTCCTACGAGCAGTACTTC.

This clonotype was counted only a few times. The CDR3 DNA follows: TGTGCCAGCAGCTTAGGGGCGCCGGGAGGTGGGAGCGAGCAGTTCTTC. Translated: CASSLGAPGGGSEQFF. This chain joins TRBV7-6 and TRBJ2-1; 7 nucleotides line up with TRBD2. J lost 10 bases, V lost 1 base, and 13 bases had no gene match. There are 16 residues in the CDR3. Per the germline V gene, CDR1 is SGHVS and CDR2 is FNYEAQ.

The gene calls are TRBV9 and TRBJ1-1; D is ambiguous. CDR1 is SGDLS, CDR2 YYNGEE, per germline. The V end lost 4 bases, the J end lost 7 bases, and 11 bases lay between the germline ends. The CDR3 length is 12 residues. CDR3 sequence (DNA): TGTGCCAGCAGCCCACGTAAGGGTGAAGCTTTCTTT. Translation: CASSPRKGEAFF.

The sample holds a few counts of this clonotype. This rearrangement joins TRBV29-1 to TRBJ2-1; 7 bases line up with TRBD2. This CDR3 spans 12 amino acids. Per the germline V gene, CDR1 is SQVTM and CDR2 is ANQGSEA. Trimming at V came to 7 bases and at J to 9 bases, leaving 9 bases not matched to a gene. CDR3 sequence: CSARRGEGEQFF. The CDR3 nucleotides are TGCAGCGCCCGCCGGGGGGAGGGTGAGCAGTTCTTC.

The rearrangement joins TRBV7-2 to TRBJ2-2; 7 positions agree with TRBD1. The CDR3 spans 15 residues. The V and J ends lost 2 bases and 6 bases, in that order; junction bases with no gene match: 6. Germline V gene sequence: CDR1 SGHTA, CDR2 FQGNSA. In DNA form, the CDR3 reads TGTGCCAGCAGCTTAATGTCGACAGGGCCCGGGGAGCTGTTTTTT. This codes for CASSLMSTGPGELFF.